The rows below give T cell receptor beta chains drawn from one sample of a study of early T cells in non-severe SARS-CoV-2 infection. TCRdb reprocessed the 5' RACE reads via MiXCR and lists one record per CDR3 protein. This table holds about 67,000 distinct CDR3 sequences, approximately 10% found once. Sequencing used whole blood. These receptors were collected from an adult who was a healthcare worker with PCR-confirmed SARS-CoV-2 infection or an uninfected control (not recorded which). The CDR3 runs from the conserved cysteine through the conserved F or W.

V gene: TRBV3-1; CDR3 length: 16; CDR3 protein: CASSPPEGGVNGEQFF
V gene: TRBV7-9; CDR3 length: 15; CDR3 protein: CASSLGLEVVNEQFF
V gene: TRBV6-5; CDR3 length: 12; CDR3 protein: CASRDHSYEQYF
V gene: TRBV6-6; CDR3 length: 13; CDR3 protein: CASSRTSGNEQFF
V gene: TRBV7-9; CDR3 length: 12; CDR3 protein: CASSLVKETQYF
V gene: TRBV29-1; CDR3 length: 14; CDR3 protein: CSVAGDREPYEQYF
V gene: TRBV5-4; CDR3 length: 15; CDR3 protein: CASSWGPSAYNEQFF
V gene: TRBV6-2/TRBV6-3; CDR3 length: 14; CDR3 protein: CASSYASFGQPQHF
V gene: TRBV5-1; CDR3 length: 15; CDR3 protein: CASSLLGGGLETQYF
V gene: TRBV27; CDR3 length: 16; CDR3 protein: CASSDSSLPRTEKLFF
V gene: TRBV19; CDR3 length: 14; CDR3 protein: CASSIGRLGNEQFF
V gene: TRBV7-2; CDR3 length: 16; CDR3 protein: CASSLALGTPNSPLHF
V gene: TRBV11-2; CDR3 length: 17; CDR3 protein: CASSLDRRTPLTGELFF
V gene: TRBV10-3; CDR3 length: 14; CDR3 protein: CAVREDRVAYEQYF
V gene: TRBV29-1; CDR3 length: 13; CDR3 protein: CSAGTGGNYGYTF
V gene: TRBV29-1; CDR3 length: 15; CDR3 protein: CSVEQRSGDLGEQFF
V gene: TRBV29-1; CDR3 length: 12; CDR3 protein: CSITGVDYGYTF
V gene: TRBV6-5; CDR3 length: 17; CDR3 protein: CASSYGLPGGGTDTQYF
V gene: TRBV27; CDR3 length: 14; CDR3 protein: CASRPDRLAGELFF
V gene: TRBV20-1; CDR3 length: 17; CDR3 protein: CSARDRGVMAANYGYTF
V gene: TRBV11-1; CDR3 length: 15; CDR3 protein: CASSPAGTGPDTQYF
V gene: TRBV2; CDR3 length: 18; CDR3 protein: CASSDPSGRASGANVLTF
V gene: TRBV27; CDR3 length: 12; CDR3 protein: CASSFKGGPQHF
V gene: TRBV20-1; CDR3 length: 12; CDR3 protein: CSAKTGTYEQYF
V gene: TRBV5-4; CDR3 length: 16; CDR3 protein: CASSLDGPSVHNEQFF
V gene: TRBV5-1; CDR3 length: 15; CDR3 protein: CASRTGTGSFGEQYF
V gene: TRBV20-1; CDR3 length: 14; CDR3 protein: CSARGLTQINEQFF